The source of this T cell receptor beta chain is a study of shared clonotypes between healthy human individuals. Study-wide results and limits: Represented genetic and exposure-history diversity was restricted by having few donors. Even with large depth, rarefaction showed that sorted-subset sequencing was incomplete.

The germline CDR1 and CDR2 sequences are SGHAT and FQNNGV. This CDR3 is built from 13 residues. V shed 5 bases and J shed 6 bases, with 10 bases lying between them. Only a few counts were recorded for this clone. Its antigen remains unknown. Healthy HIV-negative adults without recent acute infections or vaccinations served as donors. Several immunoSEQ 96-well plates shared each subset's DNA, each plate a replicate. Some clones are missing from TCRdb's copy, which holds only in-frame ones; the method was immunoSEQ multiplex PCR. The sample lists over a million clones, 70% to 80% occurring once. This TCR was recovered from a man aged 18 to 30 in good health. Some clones in this sample may be carry-over from other donors' samples. The sample consisted of memory CD4+ T cells from PBMCs. Subset noted: CD45RA-negative fraction. V is TRBV11-2 and J is TRBJ2-2, with D possibly matching TRBD1 (7 bases). CDR3 in DNA: TGTGCCAGCAGCGGCAGGGGGGCCGGGGAGCTGTTTTTT. This codes for CASSGRGAGELFF.